These 32 T cell receptor beta chains share one sample of origin, sequenced in a study of T-cell reconstitution after alpha-beta-depleted transplantation in children. The library targeted TCRbeta and was prepared with unique molecular identifiers. One entry per CDR3 protein results from TCRdb running MiXCR on the PCR reads. The table lists 250,000 to 300,000 distinct CDR3 sequences, 9.9% of them singletons, with 10% in the top ten. Sequencing was performed on PBMCs from the stem cell graft donor, taken from the stem cell graft. Receptors were obtained from a human donor who donated a stem cell graft to a child with SCID.

CDR3 amino acids: CASNQGLTTEAFF. As DNA, the CDR3 is TGTGCCAGCAACCAGGGTCTGACGACTGAAGCTTTCTTT. The genes are TRBV12-3 or TRBV12-4 and TRBJ1-1; maybe TRBD1 (5 bases). The CDR3 spans 13 residues. Trimming took 7 bases from V and 5 from J, leaving 14 bases between them.

This clonotype was observed a handful of times. This sequence joins TRBV5-1 and TRBJ2-1, with 9 bases that match TRBD2. Trimming at V came to 7 bases and at J to 8 bases, leaving 13 bases not matched to a gene. Germline V gene data show CDR1 as SGHRS and CDR2 as YFSETQ. The CDR3 is made up of 15 amino acids. Here the CDR3 reads CASSTVAGGVDEQFF. In DNA form, the CDR3 reads TGCGCCAGCTCTACCGTGGCGGGGGGGGTGGATGAGCAGTTCTTC.

For this clonotype: One end of the junction does not line up with germline, which may come from a read error. The chain carries TRBV7-7 and TRBJ2-1; 7 nucleotides align to TRBD2. This CDR3 spans 15 amino acids. Germline CDR1 is SSHAT and CDR2 is FNYEAQ (reference sequence). CDR3 in DNA: TGTGCTAGCAGCTTAGGTCTAGCGGTCTACAATGAGCAGTTCTTC. It is translated as CASSLGLAVYNEQFF.

The CDR3 DNA sequence: TGTGCCAGCAGTTTCGCAAGCCCTGGAAACACCATATATTTT. Protein product: CASSFASPGNTIYF. The chain recombines TRBV12-3 or TRBV12-4 with TRBJ1-3; unclear D gene. This CDR3 spans 14 amino acids. Trimming pared 3 bases from V and 2 bases from J, leaving 8 bases between.

The CDR3 spells CASSMLAGGPGELFF. DNA for the CDR3: TGTGCCAGTAGTATGCTAGCGGGGGGGCCCGGGGAGCTGTTTTTT. This chain joins TRBV19 and TRBJ2-2; 12 nucleotides agree with TRBD2. Per germline, CDR1 LNHDA and CDR2 SQIVND (reference sequence). V lost 3 bases, J lost 6 bases, and 2 bases stayed unmatched. This CDR3 contains 15 residues. The variable domain in full, completed from reference TRBV19 and TRBJ2-2, reads DGGITQSPKYLFRKEGQNVTLSCEQNLNHDAMYWYRQDPGQGLRLIYYSQIVNDFQKGDIAEGYSVSREKKESFPLTVTSAQKNPTAFYLCASSMLAGGPGELFFGEGSRLTVL.

A few counts support this clonotype. The rearrangement uses TRBV5-1 and TRBJ2-7; TRBD2 is a possible D gene (6 bases). Germline-derived CDR1 and CDR2 are SGHRS and YFSETQ. The CDR3 covers 16 residues. V gave up 0 bases and J gave up 4 bases, with 17 bases separating them. The CDR3 spells CASSLEGTAPGYEQYF. CDR3 coding DNA: TGCGCCAGCAGCTTGGAGGGGACTGCCCCGGGATACGAGCAGTACTTC.

Ten or more counts support this clonotype. The V and J genes are TRBV6-1 and TRBJ2-2, with D tentatively TRBD1 (5 bases). The germline V gene encodes CDR1 MNHNS and CDR2 SASEGT. The ends were cut back, 6 bases at V and 3 bases at J, with 11 bases in the middle. The CDR3 is made up of 14 amino acids. The CDR3 spells CASSRGQDTGELFF. The DNA for the CDR3 is TGTGCCAGCAGCCGAGGACAAGACACCGGGGAGCTGTTTTTT.

In this sample, this clonotype turned up a few times. The chain carries TRBV12-3 or TRBV12-4 and TRBJ2-5, with 11 bases aligning to TRBD2. This CDR3 has 12 amino acids. V was clipped by 6 bases and J by 11 bases; unmatched bases: 5. This CDR3 reads CASSSTSGAQYF. In nucleotides, the CDR3 is TGTGCCAGCAGCTCGACTAGCGGGGCTCAGTACTTC.

This clonotype appeared a few times. The CDR3 nucleotides are TGTGCCAGCAGACCAGCCGCCCCACCCGGCTATGGCTACACCTTC. Translated: CASRPAAPPGYGYTF. The chain couples TRBV6-2 or TRBV6-3 to TRBJ1-2; D is uncertain. This CDR3 spans 15 amino acids. Germline V gene data show CDR1 as MNHEY and CDR2 as SVGEGT. The V end lost 6 bases, the J end lost 4 bases, and 18 bases lay between the germline ends.

This clonotype was recorded a few times. V is TRBV29-1 and J is TRBJ2-1; 9 bases are a match to TRBD2. The CDR3 has 14 residues. V shed 6 bases, J shed 2 bases, and the junction held 5 bases outside the gene matches. Germline loops: CDR1 SQVTM, CDR2 ANQGSEA. As DNA, the CDR3 is TGCAGCGTGCTTAGCGGGGGCACCTACAATGAGCAGTTCTTC. Translation: CSVLSGGTYNEQFF.

This clonotype was observed a handful of times. V usage is TRBV18 and J usage is TRBJ1-2; TRBD1 aligns across 9 bases. CDR3 size: 16 residues. Per the germline V gene, CDR1 is KGHSH and CDR2 is LQKENI. V lost 4 bases to trimming and J lost 1 base; unmatched junction nucleotides: 7. In DNA form, the CDR3 reads TGTGCCAGCTCACTAGCCGGGACAGGGTATAACTATGGCTACACCTTC. This gives the protein CASSLAGTGYNYGYTF.

This clonotype came up a few times. The chain recombines TRBV6-1 with TRBJ1-2; tentative D call: TRBD1 (6 bases). V lost 3 bases and J lost 4, with 12 bases in between. This CDR3 region has 14 residues. The germline V gene has CDR1 MNHNS and CDR2 SASEGT. CDR3 DNA sequence: TGTGCCAGCAGTGAGGACAGCTTCTTCTATGGCTACACCTTC. Translation: CASSEDSFFYGYTF.

This clonotype has only a few counts. The chain recombines TRBV7-9 with TRBJ2-5, with unresolved D. In germline, CDR1 is SEHNR, CDR2 FQNEAQ (reference sequence). The CDR3 covers 14 residues. V shed 1 base and J shed 0 bases, with 6 bases lying between them. CDR3 DNA sequence: TGTGCCAGCAGCTTAGTTCGGGACCAAGAGACCCAGTACTTC. This encodes CASSLVRDQETQYF.

The chain links TRBV4-1 to TRBJ2-2, with 7 nucleotides matching TRBD2. The CDR3 totals 15 residues. V was clipped by 3 bases and J by 7 bases; unmatched bases: 8. Germline V gives CDR1 MGHRA, CDR2 YSYEKL. The CDR3 DNA reads as TGCGCCAGCAGCCATCCCGGGGGAGGGAACGGGGAGCTGTTTTTT. It translates to CASSHPGGGNGELFF.

DNA of the CDR3: TGTGCCAGCAGCTTAGCGCCGGGCATTAACACTGAAGCTTTCTTT. It translates to CASSLAPGINTEAFF. The chain couples TRBV7-8 to TRBJ1-1; D unclear. The CDR3 covers 15 residues. Germline values: CDR1 SGHVS, CDR2 FQNEAQ. The V end lost 0 bases, the J end lost 2 bases, and 10 bases lay between the germline ends. Together with reference TRBV7-8 and TRBJ1-1, the CDR3 gives the full variable domain: GAGVSQSPRYKVAKRGQDVALRCDPISGHVSLFWYQQALGQGPEFLTYFQNEAQLDKSGLPSDRFFAERPEGSVSTLKIQRTQQEDSAVYLCASSLAPGINTEAFFGQGTRLTVV.

This clonotype turned up a few times. This rearrangement joins TRBV18 to TRBJ1-5; D gene unclear. V lost 5 bases and J 0 bases, leaving 14 bases between the germline ends. CDR3 length: 16 amino acids. Germline V gene lookup returns CDR1 KGHSH and CDR2 LQKENI. CDR3 nucleotides: TGTGCCAGCTCAGAGAGACGGGAGAATAGCAATCAGCCCCAGCATTTT. Amino acids: CASSERRENSNQPQHF.

The chain has TRBV5-1 and TRBJ1-1; D call uncertain. V was cut by 7 bases and J by 3 bases, with 16 bases left in between. The CDR3 is 14 amino acids. From germline, CDR1 is SGHRS and CDR2 YFSETQ. The CDR3 is CASHRPGTDTEAFF. CDR3 sequence (DNA): TGCGCCAGCCATCGCCCCGGCACGGACACTGAAGCTTTCTTT. Looking up the rest from reference TRBV5-1 and TRBJ1-1 gives the full variable domain: KAGVTQTPRYLIKTRGQQVTLSCSPISGHRSVSWYQQTPGQGLQFLFEYFSETQRNKGNFPGRFSGRQFSNSRSEMNVSTLELGDSALYLCASHRPGTDTEAFFGQGTRLTVV.

The sample holds a few counts of this clonotype. The genes are TRBV29-1 and TRBJ2-1; the D gene is possibly TRBD2 (6 bases). CDR1 is SQVTM and CDR2 is ANQGSEA in the germline V gene. Trimming removed 7 bases at V and 7 bases at J, with 14 bases between. The CDR3 is 12 residues long. The CDR3 DNA reads as TGCAGCGCCTCGGGACTCGTAAATGAGCAGTTCTTC. The encoded protein is CSASGLVNEQFF.

This chain joins TRBV12-5 and TRBJ2-7, with 7 bases matching TRBD1. V lost 5 bases to trimming and J lost 7 bases; unmatched junction nucleotides: 11. CDR1 LGHNT and CDR2 FRNRAP come from the germline V gene. The CDR3 is 14 residues long. CDR3 DNA sequence: TGTGCTAGTGGTCGGGACAGATCAGTGTGGGAGCAGTACTTC. Protein product: CASGRDRSVWEQYF. The full variable domain, its missing parts supplied by reference TRBV12-5 and TRBJ2-7, is DARVTQTPRHKVTEMGQEVTMRCQPILGHNTVFWYRQTMMQGLELLAYFRNRAPLDDSGMPKDRFSAEMPDATLATLKIQPSEPRDSAVYFCASGRDRSVWEQYFGPGTRLTVT.

The rearrangement uses TRBV10-3 and TRBJ2-5; D remains ambiguous. The germline CDR1 and CDR2 sequences are ENHRY and SYGVKD. The V gene lost 0 bases and the J gene lost 5 bases, with 13 bases spanning the gap. The CDR3 sequence is 15 residues long. The CDR3 sequence: CAISESKGTTETQYF. The CDR3 DNA reads TGTGCCATCAGTGAGTCGAAGGGAACCACGGAGACCCAGTACTTC.

The chain recombines TRBV12-5 with TRBJ2-7, with D possibly TRBD1 on 5 matching bases. V shed 1 base and J shed 4 bases, with 8 bases lying between them. CDR3 length: 13 amino acids. Germline V gene lookup returns CDR1 LGHNT and CDR2 FRNRAP. The CDR3 region is CASGLATVYEQYF. The CDR3 coding sequence is TGTGCTAGTGGTTTGGCGACAGTTTACGAGCAGTACTTC.

This clonotype showed up just a few times. V and J are TRBV20-1 and TRBJ2-7; TRBD1 aligns across 7 bases. Germline trimming cut 5 bases from V and 4 bases from J; bases unmatched to any gene: 2. This CDR3 is 11 amino acids long. Germline V gene lookup returns CDR1 DFQATT and CDR2 SNEGSKA (reference sequence). The CDR3: CSARDSYEQYF. As DNA, the CDR3 is TGCAGTGCTCGGGACAGTTACGAGCAGTACTTC.

This clonotype was detected many times. The rearrangement links TRBV12-3 or TRBV12-4 to TRBJ1-3; no definite D call. This CDR3 region has 15 residues. Trimming removed 2 bases at V and 0 bases at J, with 8 bases between. The CDR3 DNA reads as TGTGCCAGCAGTTTAAAGGACCCCTCTGGAAACACCATATATTTT. Encoded protein: CASSLKDPSGNTIYF.

V is TRBV7-3 and J is TRBJ1-1, with a weak D call TRBD1 (5 bases). The CDR3 contains 15 residues. V shed 0 bases and J shed 0 bases, with 8 bases lying between them. In germline, CDR1 is SGHTA, CDR2 FQGTGA. This CDR3 reads CASSLTRGMNTEAFF. As DNA, the CDR3 is TGTGCCAGCAGCTTAACGCGGGGCATGAACACTGAAGCTTTCTTT.

The chain links TRBV5-5 to TRBJ1-4; unclear D gene. Germline V lookup: CDR1 SGHKS, CDR2 YYEKEE (reference sequence). Trimming stripped 4 bases from V and 8 bases from J, with 18 bases between. The CDR3 runs to 15 residues. This CDR3 reads CASSADPRPGEKLFF. CDR3 bases: TGTGCCAGCAGCGCCGACCCGCGTCCGGGAGAAAAACTGTTTTTT.

This clonotype has more than one count but fewer than ten. This chain uses TRBV5-4 with TRBJ2-1; D might be TRBD1 (6 bases). Deletions cut 4 bases from V and 8 bases from J, with 13 bases between. This CDR3 region has 13 residues. Germline CDR1 and CDR2: SGHNT and YYREEE (reference sequence). CDR3: CASSIKTGHEQFF. The CDR3 DNA sequence: TGTGCCAGCAGCATCAAGACAGGACATGAGCAGTTCTTC.

This chain joins TRBV27 and TRBJ2-7, with D perhaps matching TRBD2 (6 bases). Looked up from germline, CDR1 is MNHEY and CDR2 is SMNVEV (reference sequence). The CDR3 loop spans 16 amino acids. Trimming pared 4 bases from V and 1 base from J, leaving 17 bases between. CDR3: CASSSSGGSSSYEQYF. CDR3 nucleotides: TGTGCCAGCAGTTCCTCCGGAGGGTCGAGTTCCTACGAGCAGTACTTC.

This clonotype was seen a few times. The rearrangement joins TRBV12-3 or TRBV12-4 to TRBJ2-3, with 7 bases fitting TRBD1. J lost 4 bases, V lost 6 bases, and 10 bases had no gene match. CDR3 length equals 15 residues. The DNA of the CDR3 is TGTGCCAGCAGACAGCCTACAGGGGCAGCAGATACGCAGTATTTT. Translated, it gives CASRQPTGAADTQYF.

This clonotype was detected ten times or more. This chain connects TRBV5-1 to TRBJ1-1; D gene ambiguous. The CDR3 sequence is 13 residues long. Germline-derived CDR1 and CDR2 are SGHRS and YFSETQ. Trimming cost V 7 bases and J 0 bases, with 10 bases left between them. The CDR3 loop reads CASSLGMNTEAFF. The CDR3, as DNA: TGCGCCAGCTCCCTCGGGATGAACACTGAAGCTTTCTTT. The complete variable domain, with remaining parts taken from reference TRBV5-1 and TRBJ1-1, reads KAGVTQTPRYLIKTRGQQVTLSCSPISGHRSVSWYQQTPGQGLQFLFEYFSETQRNKGNFPGRFSGRQFSNSRSEMNVSTLELGDSALYLCASSLGMNTEAFFGQGTRLTVV.

The chain recombines TRBV29-1 with TRBJ2-1; no clear D. Germline V gene sequence: CDR1 SQVTM, CDR2 ANQGSEA. The CDR3 sequence is 13 residues long. Trimming took off 3 bases at V and 7 bases at J, with 13 bases between the two ends. The CDR3 coding sequence is TGCAGCGTTGAGTCAGGTAGATCGAATGAGCAGTTCTTC. It encodes CSVESGRSNEQFF.

This clonotype was detected only a few times. J is TRBJ1-1 and V is TRBV9; 7 bases map to TRBD1. Germline assignment: CDR1 SGDLS and CDR2 YYNGEE. The CDR3 is made up of 14 amino acids. The ends lost 3 bases at V and 1 base at J; junction bases unmatched: 3. The CDR3 nucleotides are TGTGCCAGCAGCGCGGGACAGACGAACACTGAAGCTTTCTTT. It codes for CASSAGQTNTEAFF.

This chain's CDR3 is CASSPGTDNEQFF. The CDR3 coding sequence is TGCGCCAGCAGCCCAGGGACAGACAATGAGCAGTTCTTC. The chain employs TRBV5-1 and TRBJ2-1; 7 bases match TRBD1. The CDR3 sequence is 13 residues long. The V segment lost 4 bases and the J segment 5 bases; nucleotides outside the gene matches: 3. Germline V gene sequence: CDR1 SGHRS, CDR2 YFSETQ.